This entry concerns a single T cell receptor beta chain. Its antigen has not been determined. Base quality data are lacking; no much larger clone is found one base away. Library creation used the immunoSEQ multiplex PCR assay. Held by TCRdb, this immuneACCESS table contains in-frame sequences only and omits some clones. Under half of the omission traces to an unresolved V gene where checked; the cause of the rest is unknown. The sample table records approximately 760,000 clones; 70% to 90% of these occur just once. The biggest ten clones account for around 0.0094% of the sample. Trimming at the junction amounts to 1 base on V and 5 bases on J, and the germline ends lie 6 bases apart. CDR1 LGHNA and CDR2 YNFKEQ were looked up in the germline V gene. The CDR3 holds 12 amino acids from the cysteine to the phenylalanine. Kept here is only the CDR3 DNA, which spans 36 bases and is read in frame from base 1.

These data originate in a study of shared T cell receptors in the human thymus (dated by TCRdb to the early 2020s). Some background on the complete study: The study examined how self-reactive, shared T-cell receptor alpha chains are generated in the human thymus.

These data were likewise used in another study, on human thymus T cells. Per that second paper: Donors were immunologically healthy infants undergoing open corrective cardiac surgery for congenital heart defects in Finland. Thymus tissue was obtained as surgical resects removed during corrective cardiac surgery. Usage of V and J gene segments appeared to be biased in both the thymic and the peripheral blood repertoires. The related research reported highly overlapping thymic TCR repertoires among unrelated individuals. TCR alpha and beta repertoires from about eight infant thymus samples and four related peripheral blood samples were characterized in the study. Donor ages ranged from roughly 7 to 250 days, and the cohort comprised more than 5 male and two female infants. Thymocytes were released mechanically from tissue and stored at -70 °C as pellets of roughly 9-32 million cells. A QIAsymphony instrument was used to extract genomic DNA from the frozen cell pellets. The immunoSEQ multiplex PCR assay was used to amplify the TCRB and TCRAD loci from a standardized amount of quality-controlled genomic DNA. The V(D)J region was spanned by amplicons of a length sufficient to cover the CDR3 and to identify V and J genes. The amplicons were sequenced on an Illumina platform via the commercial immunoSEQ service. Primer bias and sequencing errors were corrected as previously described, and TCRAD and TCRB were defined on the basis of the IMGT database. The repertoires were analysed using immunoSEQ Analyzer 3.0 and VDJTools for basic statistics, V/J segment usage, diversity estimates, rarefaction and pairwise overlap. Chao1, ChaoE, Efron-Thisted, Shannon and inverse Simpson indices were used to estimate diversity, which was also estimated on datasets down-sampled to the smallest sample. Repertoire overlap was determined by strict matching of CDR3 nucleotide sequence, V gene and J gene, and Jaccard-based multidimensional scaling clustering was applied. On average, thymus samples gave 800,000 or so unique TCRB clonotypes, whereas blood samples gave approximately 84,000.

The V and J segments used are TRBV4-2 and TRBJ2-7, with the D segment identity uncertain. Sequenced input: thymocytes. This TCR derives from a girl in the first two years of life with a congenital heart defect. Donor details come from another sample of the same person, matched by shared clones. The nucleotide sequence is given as TGTGCCAGCAGCCAAGGGCAGGACGAGCAGTACTTC. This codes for CASSQGQDEQYF.